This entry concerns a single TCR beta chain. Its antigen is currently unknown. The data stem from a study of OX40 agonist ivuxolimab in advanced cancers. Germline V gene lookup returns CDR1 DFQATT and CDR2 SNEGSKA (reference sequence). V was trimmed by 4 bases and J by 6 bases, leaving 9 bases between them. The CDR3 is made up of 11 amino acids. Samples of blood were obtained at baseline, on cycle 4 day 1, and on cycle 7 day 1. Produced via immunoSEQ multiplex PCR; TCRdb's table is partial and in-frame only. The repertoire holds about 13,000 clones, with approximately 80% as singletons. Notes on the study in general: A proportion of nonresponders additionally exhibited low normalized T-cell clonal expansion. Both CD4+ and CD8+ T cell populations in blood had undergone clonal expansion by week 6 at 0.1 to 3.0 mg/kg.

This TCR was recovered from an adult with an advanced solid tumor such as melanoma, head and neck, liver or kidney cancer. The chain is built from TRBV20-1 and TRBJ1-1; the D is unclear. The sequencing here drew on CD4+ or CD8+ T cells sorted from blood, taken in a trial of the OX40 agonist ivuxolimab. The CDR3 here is CSATRWAEAFF. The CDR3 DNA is TGCAGTGCTACCCGCTGGGCTGAAGCTTTCTTT.